This T cell receptor (beta chain) was profiled in a study of shared clonotypes between healthy human individuals. On the study more broadly: The study used three CD4 naive, three CD4 memory, two CD8 naive and one CD8 memory plate per donor.

On this clone: Other DNA sequences from this sample encode an identical CDR3 as well.

Profiling relied on immunoSEQ multiplex PCR, and the TCRdb table lists in-frame clones only, not all of them. The data hold under 2,000,000 clones, with about 94% observed a single time. With 3 bases removed from V and 0 bases from J, the gap between germline ends came to 7 bases. Germline V CDR1 and CDR2: LGHNA, YSLEER. The CDR3 covers 14 residues. Naive CD8 cells comprised CD45RO-negative, CCR7-positively selected cells, excluding terminally differentiated effector memory CD45RA+ cells. What was sequenced was naive CD8+ T cells sorted from blood. The rearrangement uses TRBV4-3 and TRBJ2-3, with D perhaps being TRBD1 or TRBD2 (5 bases each). This receptor was identified in a young man in good health. The CDR3: CASSQRGSTDTQYF. Written as DNA, the CDR3 is TGCGCCAGCAGCCAGAGGGGTAGCACAGATACGCAGTATTTT.